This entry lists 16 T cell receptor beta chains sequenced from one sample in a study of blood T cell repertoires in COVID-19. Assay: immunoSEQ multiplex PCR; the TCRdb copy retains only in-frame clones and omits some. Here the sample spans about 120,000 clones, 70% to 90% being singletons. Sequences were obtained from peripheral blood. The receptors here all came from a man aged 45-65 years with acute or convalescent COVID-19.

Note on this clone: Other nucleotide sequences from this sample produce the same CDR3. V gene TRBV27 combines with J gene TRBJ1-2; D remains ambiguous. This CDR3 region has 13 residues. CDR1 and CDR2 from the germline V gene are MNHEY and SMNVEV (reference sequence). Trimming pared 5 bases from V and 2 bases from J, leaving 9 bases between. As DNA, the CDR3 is TGTGCCAGCAGTCTAGGCGGGAACTATGGCTACACCTTC. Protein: CASSLGGNYGYTF.

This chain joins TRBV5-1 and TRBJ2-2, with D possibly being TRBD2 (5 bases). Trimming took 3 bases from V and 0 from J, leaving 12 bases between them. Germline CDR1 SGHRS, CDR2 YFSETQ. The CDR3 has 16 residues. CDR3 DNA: TGCGCCAGCAGCTGGGAGTCTCTCGCGAACACCGGGGAGCTGTTTTTT. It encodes CASSWESLANTGELFF.

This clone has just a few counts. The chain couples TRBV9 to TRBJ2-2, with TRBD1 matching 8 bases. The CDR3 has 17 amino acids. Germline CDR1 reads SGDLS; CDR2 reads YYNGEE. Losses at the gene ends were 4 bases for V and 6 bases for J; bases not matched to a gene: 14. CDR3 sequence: CASSPYLRGQGAGELFF. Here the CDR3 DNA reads TGTGCCAGCAGCCCTTACCTCAGGGGGCAAGGTGCCGGGGAGCTGTTTTTT.

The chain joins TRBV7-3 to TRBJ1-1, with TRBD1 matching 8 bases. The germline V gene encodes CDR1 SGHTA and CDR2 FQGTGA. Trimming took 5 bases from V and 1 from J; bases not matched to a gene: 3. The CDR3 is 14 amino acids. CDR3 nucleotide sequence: TGTGCCAGCAGCGACAGGGGTAAGAACACTGAAGCTTTCTTT. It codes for CASSDRGKNTEAFF.

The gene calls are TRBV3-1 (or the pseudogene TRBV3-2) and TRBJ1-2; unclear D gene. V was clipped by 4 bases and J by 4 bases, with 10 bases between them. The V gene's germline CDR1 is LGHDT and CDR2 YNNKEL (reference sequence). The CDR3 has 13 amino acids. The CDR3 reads CASSLRHPYGYTF. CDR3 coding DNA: TGTGCCAGCAGCCTGAGGCATCCCTATGGCTACACCTTC.

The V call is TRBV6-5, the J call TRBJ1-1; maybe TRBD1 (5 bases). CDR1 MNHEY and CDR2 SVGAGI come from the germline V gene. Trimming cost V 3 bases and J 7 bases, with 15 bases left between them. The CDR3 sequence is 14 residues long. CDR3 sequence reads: CASSYRWGVYEAFF. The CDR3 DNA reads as TGTGCCAGCAGTTATAGGTGGGGCGTCTATGAAGCTTTCTTT.

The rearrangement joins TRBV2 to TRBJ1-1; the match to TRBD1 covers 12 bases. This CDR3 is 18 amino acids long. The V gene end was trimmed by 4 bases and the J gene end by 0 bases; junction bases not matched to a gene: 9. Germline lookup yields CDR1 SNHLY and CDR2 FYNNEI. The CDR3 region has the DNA TGTGCCAGCAGTGTCCCCCCGGGACAGGGGGCCGTGAACACTGAAGCTTTCTTT. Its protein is CASSVPPGQGAVNTEAFF.

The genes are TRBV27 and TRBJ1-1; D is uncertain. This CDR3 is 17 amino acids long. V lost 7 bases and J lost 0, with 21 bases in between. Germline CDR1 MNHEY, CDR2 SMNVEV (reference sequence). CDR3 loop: CASKAIPAIKLNTEAFF. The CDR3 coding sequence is TGTGCCAGCAAGGCAATTCCAGCGATAAAATTGAACACTGAAGCTTTCTTT.

CDR3 protein: CASSVGLGSEAFF. The CDR3 nucleotides are TGTGCCAGCAGCGTAGGCCTGGGCTCTGAAGCTTTCTTT. V is TRBV9 and J is TRBJ1-1; the D is unclear. Germline assignment: CDR1 SGDLS and CDR2 YYNGEE. The germline V and J ends were trimmed by 0 bases and 6 bases, with 9 bases remaining between them. The CDR3 consists of 13 residues.

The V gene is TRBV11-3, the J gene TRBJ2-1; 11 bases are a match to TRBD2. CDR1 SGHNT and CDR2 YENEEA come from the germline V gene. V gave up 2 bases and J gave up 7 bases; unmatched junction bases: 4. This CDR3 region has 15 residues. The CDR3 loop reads CASSLLAGGPNEQFF. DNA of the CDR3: TGTGCCAGCAGCTTACTAGCGGGAGGCCCAAATGAGCAGTTCTTC.

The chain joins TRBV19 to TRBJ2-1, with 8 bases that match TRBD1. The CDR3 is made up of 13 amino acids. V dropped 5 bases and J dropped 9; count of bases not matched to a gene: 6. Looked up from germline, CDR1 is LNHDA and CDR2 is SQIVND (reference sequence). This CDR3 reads CASSYRGISEQFF. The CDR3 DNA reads TGTGCCAGTAGTTACAGGGGGATCAGTGAGCAGTTCTTC.

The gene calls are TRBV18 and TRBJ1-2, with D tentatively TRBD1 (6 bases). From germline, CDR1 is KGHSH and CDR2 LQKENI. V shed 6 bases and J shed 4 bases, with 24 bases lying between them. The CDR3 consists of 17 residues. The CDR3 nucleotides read TGTGCCAGCTCCCTTCTGGAGGACAGCCCTCGGCTCTATGGCTACACCTTC. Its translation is CASSLLEDSPRLYGYTF.

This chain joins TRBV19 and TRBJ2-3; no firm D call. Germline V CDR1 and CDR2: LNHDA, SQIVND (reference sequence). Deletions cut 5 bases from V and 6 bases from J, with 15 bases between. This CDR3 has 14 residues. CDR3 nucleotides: TGTGCCAGTAGTGTGCAGGATGCCCGGGATACGCAGTATTTT. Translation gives CASSVQDARDTQYF.

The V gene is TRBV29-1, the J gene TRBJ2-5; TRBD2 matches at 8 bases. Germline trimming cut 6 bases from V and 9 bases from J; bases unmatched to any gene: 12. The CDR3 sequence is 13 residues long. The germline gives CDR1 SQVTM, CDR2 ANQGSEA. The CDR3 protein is CSVKDAGGGAQYF. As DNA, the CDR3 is TGCAGCGTGAAGGATGCGGGGGGAGGGGCCCAGTACTTC.

This CDR3 is CASSQVAGAQVGTGELFF. CDR3 coding DNA: TGCGCCAGCAGTCAGGTAGCGGGAGCGCAAGTTGGCACCGGGGAGCTGTTTTTT. This chain uses TRBV5-1 with TRBJ2-2, with TRBD2 identical over 9 bases. V gave up 5 bases and J gave up 4 bases; unmatched junction bases: 15. CDR3 length: 18 residues. The germline gives CDR1 SGHRS, CDR2 YFSETQ.

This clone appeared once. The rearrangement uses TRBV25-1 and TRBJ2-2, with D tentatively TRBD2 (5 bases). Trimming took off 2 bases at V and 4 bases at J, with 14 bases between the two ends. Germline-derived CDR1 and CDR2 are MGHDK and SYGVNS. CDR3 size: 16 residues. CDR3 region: CASSEGGRGGTGELFF. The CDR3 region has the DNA TGTGCCAGCAGTGAAGGTGGACGAGGAGGCACCGGGGAGCTGTTTTTT.